The rows below give T cell receptor beta chains drawn from one sample of a study of cytomegalovirus exposure and HLA in healthy donors. Using immunoSEQ multiplex PCR, the repertoire was profiled, and TCRdb retains in-frame clones only, with some absent. This sample has over 110,000 clones; approximately 84% occur once, and the top ten carry around 10%. The specimen sequenced was PBMCs. The source of these receptors is a woman aged 55-70 years in good health and CMV-seropositive. Both conserved end residues are part of each CDR3. A D gene is named only where the DNA matches it firmly. Size tells how often a clone was seen (once, few, many) or the class of an expanded clone, and some rows leave it out.

v_gene,d_gene,j_gene,abundance,CDR3aa,CDR3nt
TRBV10-3,-,TRBJ2-1,once,CATYDPDYQTVDEQFF,TGTGCCACCTACGACCCTGACTACCAGACGGTCGATGAGCAGTTCTTC
TRBV11-2,TRBD1,TRBJ2-7,-,CASSPDRGSYEQYF,TGTGCCAGCAGCCCTGACAGGGGTTCCTACGAGCAGTACTTC
TRBV2,-,TRBJ2-7,-,CASGGTGRFHEQYF,TGTGCCAGCGGGGGGACCGGCAGATTTCACGAGCAGTACTTC
TRBV28,-,TRBJ1-5,-,CASSLTEFQPQHF,TGTGCCAGCAGTCTAACAGAGTTTCAGCCCCAGCATTTT
TRBV9,TRBD2,TRBJ2-7,-,CASSVAPGLAGVSEQYF,TGTGCCAGCAGCGTCGCCCCGGGACTAGCGGGAGTAAGCGAGCAGTACTTC
TRBV27,-,TRBJ2-7,-,CASSPTLSSYEQYF,TGTGCCAGCAGCCCGACTCTCAGCTCCTACGAGCAGTACTTC
TRBV19,TRBD2,TRBJ2-7,-,CASSKASGYSSYEQYF,TGTGCCAGTAGTAAGGCTAGCGGGTATAGCTCCTACGAGCAGTACTTC
TRBV21-1,-,TRBJ2-1,-,CASSTGTVPEQFF,TGTGCCAGCAGCACTGGGACAGTTCCTGAGCAGTTCTTC
TRBV11-2,-,TRBJ2-5,-,CASSSLGAGVMAQYF,TGTGCCAGCAGCTCTCTGGGGGCGGGGGTGATGGCCCAGTACTTC
TRBV6-5,-,TRBJ1-1,-,CASSYSITGGTEAFF,TGTGCCAGCAGTTACTCGATTACGGGGGGCACTGAAGCTTTCTTT
TRBV18,-,TRBJ2-1,-,CASSLGAQGNEQFF,TGTGCCAGCTCACTCGGGGCACAGGGTAATGAGCAGTTCTTC
TRBV7-2,TRBD1,TRBJ2-7,-,CASSPGQGFGEQYF,TGTGCCAGCAGCCCGGGACAGGGGTTCGGCGAGCAGTACTTC
TRBV7-2,-,TRBJ1-2,-,CASSLGWQGDGYTF,TGTGCCAGCAGCTTAGGGTGGCAGGGCGATGGCTACACCTTC
TRBV2,-,TRBJ2-2,-,CASGRTENTGELFF,TGTGCCAGCGGGAGGACTGAGAACACCGGGGAGCTGTTTTTT
TRBV7-9,-,TRBJ2-7,-,CASTMTVPYEQYF,TGTGCCAGCACCATGACAGTACCCTACGAGCAGTACTTC
TRBV7-6,-,TRBJ1-2,-,CASSLTHRSPYGYTF,TGTGCCAGCAGCTTAACCCACCGTAGCCCCTATGGCTACACCTTC
TRBV7-6,-,TRBJ2-1,-,CASSLDPASLDEQFF,TGTGCCAGCAGCTTAGATCCCGCTAGCCTGGATGAGCAGTTCTTC
TRBV30,-,TRBJ2-2,once,CAWSVPGITGELFF,TGTGCCTGGAGTGTACCGGGGATCACCGGGGAGCTGTTTTTT
TRBV10-3,-,TRBJ2-4,-,CAISESGSTNIQYF,TGTGCCATCAGTGAGTCCGGGAGTACGAACATTCAGTACTTC
TRBV6-6,-,TRBJ2-1,-,CASSYDSGSSYNEQFF,TGTGCCAGCAGTTACGATAGCGGAAGCTCCTACAATGAGCAGTTCTTC
TRBV15,-,TRBJ2-7,once,CATSRPDPQGQQYF,TGTGCCACCAGCAGGCCCGATCCACAGGGACAGCAGTACTTC
TRBV27,TRBD1,TRBJ1-3,-,CASSTGQGSGNTIYF,TGTGCCAGCAGCACCGGACAGGGGTCTGGAAACACCATATATTTT
TRBV19,TRBD2,TRBJ2-5,once,CASMGGPSGETQYF,TGTGCCAGTATGGGAGGGCCATCGGGGGAGACCCAGTACTTC
TRBV28,-,TRBJ2-2,once,CASSGPGLTGELFF,TGTGCCAGCAGTGGGCCTGGCCTCACCGGGGAGCTGTTTTTT
TRBV14,TRBD2,TRBJ2-3,-,CASSQLKTSGNTDTQYF,TGTGCCAGCAGCCAACTAAAGACTAGCGGGAACACAGATACGCAGTATTTT
TRBV27,TRBD1,TRBJ1-1,-,CASSPALQGRNTEAFF,TGTGCCAGCAGTCCAGCCTTACAGGGGCGGAACACTGAAGCTTTCTTT
TRBV28,-,TRBJ1-4,-,CASSTGTINEKLFF,TGTGCCAGCAGCACAGGGACGATAAATGAAAAACTGTTTTTT
TRBV6-6,TRBD2,TRBJ2-2,-,CASSYIGGRGPGELFF,TGTGCCAGCAGTTACATAGGCGGGAGGGGGCCCGGGGAGCTGTTTTTT
TRBV28,-,TRBJ2-7,-,CASSLWAHPYEQYF,TGTGCCAGCAGTTTATGGGCACATCCCTACGAGCAGTACTTC
TRBV13,-,TRBJ1-4,-,CASTRGSTNEKLFF,TGTGCCAGCACCAGGGGCTCAACTAATGAAAAACTGTTTTTT
TRBV6-5,-,TRBJ1-1,-,CASSYGEGTEAFF,TGTGCCAGCAGTTACGGGGAGGGCACTGAAGCTTTCTTT
TRBV5-4,TRBD1,TRBJ2-7,once,CASSLEGTAYEQYF,TGTGCCAGCAGCTTGGAAGGGACAGCCTACGAGCAGTACTTC
TRBV6-5,TRBD1,TRBJ2-7,once,CASSYIQGAGEQYF,TGTGCCAGCAGTTACATCCAGGGGGCAGGCGAGCAGTACTTC
TRBV28,-,TRBJ2-7,-,CASSLMAGNYEQYF,TGTGCCAGCAGTTTGATGGCAGGTAATTACGAGCAGTACTTC
TRBV5-8,-,TRBJ2-5,-,CASSMSEGRGWMKETQYF,TGTGCCAGCAGCATGTCGGAGGGTAGAGGTTGGATGAAAGAGACCCAGTACTTC
TRBV7-9,TRBD2,TRBJ2-7,-,CASSLVLAGGSSYEQYF,TGTGCCAGCAGCTTAGTTCTAGCGGGAGGGAGCTCCTACGAGCAGTACTTC
TRBV30,-,TRBJ1-5,-,CAWSVGGGNQPQHF,TGTGCCTGGAGTGTAGGGGGAGGCAATCAGCCCCAGCATTTT